This T cell receptor (beta chain) is drawn from a study of T cell clonality in common variable immunodeficiency. Study results and limitations: Compared with controls, CVID subjects had fewer shared TCRbeta clones. CVID subjects showed higher TCRbeta clonality than healthy controls. CVID patient heterogeneity limited repertoire-clinical complication correlations. Fewer deletions and N-nucleotide insertions were reportedly seen in common variable immunodeficiency TCR beta sequences.

This clone was found many times. What it recognizes is unknown. The read terminates 3 residues before the CDR3 end, so the remaining end is supplied by the germline J gene. Measured with immunoSEQ multiplex PCR; TCRdb has only the in-frame clones, and not every one. Observed in the sample are roughly 43,000 clones, none of them singletons. Trimming took 6 bases from V and 3 from J; bases not matched to a gene: 4. The germline V gene encodes CDR1 SNHLY and CDR2 FYNNEI. The CDR3 consists of 14 residues. The sequenced material came from peripheral blood mononuclear cells. This chain joins TRBV2 and TRBJ2-7, with TRBD2 matching over 11 bases. This receptor was taken from a person aged 18-70 years in good health. CDR3 bases read: TGTGCCAGCAGGCCCGGGACTAGCGGCTACGAG. Encoded protein: CASRPGTSGYE. The whole CDR3 protein reads CASRPGTSGYEQYF.